The clone carrying this T cell receptor beta chain was counted a few times. The target antigen is unknown. The data stem from a study of Graves' ophthalmopathy and Graves' hyperthyroidism. As the template, RNA transcripts were used to amplify TCR beta CDR3 regions. An opening RT-PCR round employed HTBI primers and preceded a second-round multiplex PCR. TCRdb analysed the multiplex PCR reads with MiXCR anew, one entry per CDR3 protein. The sample shows about 340,000 distinct CDR3 sequences, roughly a sixth of them seen only once. Study results and limitations: Blood also carried most expanded thyroid clonotypes exceeding 0.001 frequency.

The sequence was obtained from an adult man with Graves' ophthalmopathy. Sequenced sample: peripheral blood.

The CDR3 bases are TGCAGCGTCCTTTCGGACAGCTACGAGCAGTACTTC. This translates into CSVLSDSYEQYF. V and J are TRBV29-1 and TRBJ2-7; the D gene is possibly TRBD1 (6 bases). Germline-derived CDR1 and CDR2 are SQVTM and ANQGSEA. Trimming shortened V by 6 bases and J by 3 bases, and 12 bases separated the two germline ends. The CDR3 totals 12 residues.